The subject of this entry is one TCR beta chain. The entry originates in a study of blood T cell repertoires in COVID-19. At the level of the study: Some COVID-19 samples were acute and others convalescent; all came from the United States, Italy and Spain. T cells, B-cell-depleted T cells, or PBMCs provided the cDNA or gDNA that served as material.

Assay: immunoSEQ multiplex PCR; the TCRdb copy retains only in-frame clones and omits some. The sample lists some 490,000 clones; roughly 88% were seen once. The clonotype was recovered from a human donor in a cohort sampled during active COVID-19. Sample: peripheral blood.

DNA for the CDR3: TGCAGCACGCAAACTCAAGGGGGCCAAGACAATGAGCAGTTCTTC. Its protein is CSTQTQGGQDNEQFF. The genes are TRBV29-1 and TRBJ2-1, with TRBD1 identical over 7 bases. This CDR3 is 15 amino acids long. The J segment lost 5 bases and the V segment lost 8 bases, leaving 15 bases of the junction unmatched. Germline assignment: CDR1 SQVTM and CDR2 ANQGSEA.